The entry below describes one T cell receptor beta chain. The target antigen is unknown. The germline V gene has CDR1 MNHEY and CDR2 SVGAGI. The V segment lost 7 bases and the J segment 7 bases; nucleotides outside the gene matches: 9. The CDR3 spans 15 residues. The data were obtained in a study of blood T cells in healthy people across ages. General study points: Both naive CD4+ cell counts and diversity were greater in long-lived donors than in aged donors. Per million T cells, TCR beta diversity dropped about linearly as age rose.

Total RNA extraction produced at least 5 micrograms (per sample) for the study. Combining a sample-barcoded 5' primer with a J-beta primer mix, a second PCR ran for 7 to 11 cycles. Through a template-switch adaptor with 12 random nucleotides, each cDNA molecule received a tag. TCRdb re-analysed the 5' RACE reads in MiXCR, keeping a single row per CDR3 protein. The sample yields about 1.1 million distinct CDR3 sequences, around two fifths seen once. Sequenced input: blood. This chain uses TRBV6-5 with TRBJ2-1, with TRBD2 identical over 11 bases. The TCR sequence derives from a man aged 18-30 years in good health. Here the CDR3 DNA reads TGTGCCAGCATCCCTAGCGGGGGGACGGGAAATGAGCAGTTCTTC. Protein: CASIPSGGTGNEQFF.